Each of the 17 T cell receptor beta chains below was sequenced from the same sample in a study of CD8+ T cells in alopecia areata. Extraction and reverse transcription of RNA yielded cDNA as the sequencing template. The table came from immunoSEQ multiplex PCR; TCRdb's copy has only in-frame clones and leaves some out. The sample lists about 34,000 clones, roughly 80% occurring once. The sequenced sample was NKG2D-low CD8+ T cells sorted from blood. The source of these receptors is a human donor with alopecia areata.

CDR3 DNA sequence: TGTGCCAGCAGTCAAACCTTACCGTACCAAGAGACCCAGTACTTC. Protein: CASSQTLPYQETQYF. V and J are TRBV6-6 and TRBJ2-5; no clear D. V gave up 5 bases and J gave up 0 bases, with 13 bases separating them. CDR3 length: 15 amino acids. Germline CDR1 is MNHNY and CDR2 is SVGAGI (reference sequence).

The J gene is TRBJ2-7, the V gene TRBV7-2, with 11 bases matching TRBD2. Germline V gene sequence: CDR1 SGHTA, CDR2 FQGNSA. The CDR3 extends over 15 amino acids. V gave up 1 base and J gave up 2 bases; unmatched junction bases: 1. DNA of the CDR3: TGTGCCAGCAGCTTAGGACTAGCGGGGACCTACGAGCAGTACTTC. Amino acid sequence: CASSLGLAGTYEQYF.

This clone has a single count. This chain uses TRBV7-9 with TRBJ2-7, with TRBD1 as a possible D gene (5 bases). The CDR3 runs 14 residues. Trimming removed 6 bases from V and 3 bases from J, with 15 bases in between. Germline values: CDR1 SEHNR, CDR2 FQNEAQ (reference sequence). The CDR3 loop reads CASSVDSILYEQYF. CDR3 DNA sequence: TGTGCCAGCAGTGTTGACAGCATCCTCTACGAGCAGTACTTC.

The chain combines TRBV7-8 with TRBJ2-3, with D uncertain. Per germline, CDR1 SGHVS and CDR2 FQNEAQ. Trimming removed 1 base at V and 5 bases at J, with 10 bases between. CDR3 size: 14 residues. Here the CDR3 DNA reads TGTGCCAGCAGCTTAGAAGCGTGGGGAGATACGCAGTATTTT. Its translation: CASSLEAWGDTQYF.

This clone was recorded once. The chain combines TRBV6-5 with TRBJ1-5; D is uncertain. V shed 5 bases and J shed 4 bases, with 9 bases lying between them. This CDR3 is 13 amino acids long. Germline V gene lookup returns CDR1 MNHEY and CDR2 SVGAGI. In DNA, the CDR3 is TGTGCCAGCAGTCTCACCGAGAATCAGCCCCAGCATTTT. This codes for CASSLTENQPQHF.

The chain is built from TRBV29-1 and TRBJ2-1, with TRBD1 identical over 9 bases. The V gene's germline CDR1 is SQVTM and CDR2 ANQGSEA. CDR3 length equals 14 residues. The trim removed 7 bases at V and 4 bases at J, leaving 8 bases unmatched. CDR3 in DNA: TGCAGCGGGACCGGGACAGGGTTTTACAATGAGCAGTTCTTC. Translation: CSGTGTGFYNEQFF.

The V call is TRBV2, the J call TRBJ1-5, with D possibly TRBD1 on 5 matching bases. The ends were cut back, 5 bases at V and 0 bases at J, with 23 bases in the middle. Germline assignment: CDR1 SNHLY and CDR2 FYNNEI. The CDR3 sequence is 19 residues long. As DNA, the CDR3 is TGTGCCAGCAGTCCCGGGGCGGCAGCCCAAGCCTATAGCAATCAGCCCCAGCATTTT. It translates to CASSPGAAAQAYSNQPQHF.

J is TRBJ2-1 and V is TRBV10-1; tentative D call: TRBD1 (5 bases). Germline V gene data show CDR1 as WNHNN and CDR2 as SYGVQD (reference sequence). The CDR3 is 14 residues long. CDR3 coding DNA: TGCTCTTCTGCGAGGACACCCGAAAACAATGAGCAGTTCTTC. Encoded protein: CSSARTPENNEQFF.

This clone has only one observation. CDR3 region: CASRETGFPYEQYF. In nucleotides, the CDR3 is TGTGCCAGCAGGGAAACAGGGTTTCCCTACGAGCAGTACTTC. This chain links TRBV28 with TRBJ2-7, with D tentatively TRBD1 (6 bases). Germline V gives CDR1 MDHEN, CDR2 SYDVKM. This CDR3 is built from 14 residues. Deletions cut 6 bases from V and 2 bases from J, with 14 bases between.

V and J are TRBV25-1 and TRBJ2-3, with D unclear. This CDR3 has 10 amino acids. Germline CDR1 is MGHDK and CDR2 is SYGVNS. V was clipped by 3 bases and J by 8 bases, with 3 bases between them. In DNA form, the CDR3 reads TGTGCCAGCAGTGACGGTACGCAGTATTTT. It encodes CASSDGTQYF.

The chain has TRBV29-1 and TRBJ2-3, with D maybe TRBD2 (6 bases). The V gene lost 7 bases and the J gene lost 4 bases, with 12 bases spanning the gap. This CDR3 contains 12 residues. The germline gives CDR1 SQVTM, CDR2 ANQGSEA. The CDR3 here is CSAGEGPDTQYF. The CDR3 DNA is TGCAGCGCGGGGGAAGGGCCAGATACGCAGTATTTT.

This chain connects TRBV15 to TRBJ2-1, with unresolved D. Trimming cost V 5 bases and J 1 base, with 0 bases left between them. Per germline, CDR1 LNHNV and CDR2 YYDKDF (reference sequence). There are 11 residues in the CDR3. This CDR3 reads CATSSYNEQFF. The CDR3 DNA follows: TGTGCCACCAGCTCCTACAATGAGCAGTTCTTC.

Note on this clone: One end of the junction fails to match germline, which may point to a read error. The genes are TRBV6-4 and TRBJ2-7, with a weak D call TRBD1 (6 bases). Germline-derived CDR1 and CDR2 are MRHNA and SNTAGT. CDR3 length equals 15 residues. CDR3 sequence (DNA): TGCGCCAGCAGTGATGGTCCAGGGGACCAATACGAGCAGTACTTC. Translated, it gives CASSDGPGDQYEQYF.

This clone was observed a single time. V usage is TRBV29-1 and J usage is TRBJ2-1, with 8 bases fitting TRBD2. In germline, CDR1 is SQVTM, CDR2 ANQGSEA. This CDR3 region has 13 residues. Germline trimming cut 4 bases from V and 4 bases from J; bases unmatched to any gene: 3. Here the CDR3 reads CSVGTSRYNEQFF. In nucleotides, the CDR3 is TGCAGCGTTGGGACTAGCCGGTACAATGAGCAGTTCTTC.

Only one count was recorded for this clone. This chain connects TRBV5-1 to TRBJ2-7; the D is unclear. V lost 1 base to trimming and J lost 5 bases, with 7 bases between them. Germline-derived CDR1 and CDR2 are SGHRS and YFSETQ. CDR3 size: 12 residues. CDR3 in DNA: TGCGCCAGCAGCTTGTTTAGTGACGAGCAGTACTTC. Translating it yields CASSLFSDEQYF.

This chain joins TRBV18 and TRBJ2-1, with 8 bases that match TRBD2. The V gene end was trimmed by 6 bases and the J gene end by 7 bases; junction bases not matched to a gene: 8. This CDR3 comprises 14 residues. The V gene's germline CDR1 is KGHSH and CDR2 LQKENI. This chain's CDR3 is CASSLPGRGNEQFF. CDR3 in DNA: TGTGCCAGCTCCCTCCCCGGGAGGGGTAATGAGCAGTTCTTC.

This clone was recorded a few times. The gene calls are TRBV6-4 and TRBJ2-3; D is unclear. Trimming removed 0 bases at V and 2 bases at J, with 12 bases between. Looked up from germline, CDR1 is MRHNA and CDR2 is SNTAGT. CDR3 length: 16 amino acids. The CDR3 sequence is CASSDSRDLHTDTQYF. The CDR3 coding sequence is TGTGCCAGCAGTGACTCGAGAGATCTACACACAGATACGCAGTATTTT.